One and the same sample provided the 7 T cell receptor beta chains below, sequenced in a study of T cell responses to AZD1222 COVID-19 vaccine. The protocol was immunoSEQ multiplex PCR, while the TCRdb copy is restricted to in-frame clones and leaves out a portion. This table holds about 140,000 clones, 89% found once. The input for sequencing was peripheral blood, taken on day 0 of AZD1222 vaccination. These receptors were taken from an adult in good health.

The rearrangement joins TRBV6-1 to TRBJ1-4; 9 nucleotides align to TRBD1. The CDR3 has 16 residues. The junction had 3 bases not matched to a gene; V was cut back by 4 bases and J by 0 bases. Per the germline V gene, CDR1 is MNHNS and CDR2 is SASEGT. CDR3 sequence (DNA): TGTGCCAGCAGTGCGGACAGGGGAACAACTAATGAAAAACTGTTTTTT. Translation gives CASSADRGTTNEKLFF.

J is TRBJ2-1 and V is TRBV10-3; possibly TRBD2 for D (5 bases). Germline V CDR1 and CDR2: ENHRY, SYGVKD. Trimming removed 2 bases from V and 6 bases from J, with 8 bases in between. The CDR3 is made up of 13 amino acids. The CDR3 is CAISEAGSNEQFF. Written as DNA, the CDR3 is TGTGCCATCAGTGAGGCTGGGAGCAATGAGCAGTTCTTC.

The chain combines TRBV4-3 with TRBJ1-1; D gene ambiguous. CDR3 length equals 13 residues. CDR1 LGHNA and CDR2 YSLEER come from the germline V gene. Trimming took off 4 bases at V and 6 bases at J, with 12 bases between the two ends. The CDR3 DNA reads TGCGCCAGCAGCCCGGCCCGGACGTCTGAAGCTTTCTTT. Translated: CASSPARTSEAFF.

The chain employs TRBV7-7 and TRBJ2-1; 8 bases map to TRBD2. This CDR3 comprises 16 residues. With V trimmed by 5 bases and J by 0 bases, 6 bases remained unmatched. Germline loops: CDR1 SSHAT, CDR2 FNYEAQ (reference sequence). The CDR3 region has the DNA TGTGCCAGCAGCAAAGGACTAGCTGGCTCCTACAATGAGCAGTTCTTC. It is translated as CASSKGLAGSYNEQFF.

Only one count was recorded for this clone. The CDR3 DNA sequence: TGTGCCAGCAGCAATCTAGGGGGCACCGGGGAGCTGTTTTTT. Amino acids: CASSNLGGTGELFF. The V call is TRBV11-2, the J call TRBJ2-2; perhaps TRBD1 as D (6 bases). V shed 5 bases and J shed 4 bases, with 11 bases lying between them. Germline loops: CDR1 SGHAT, CDR2 FQNNGV. The CDR3 covers 14 residues.

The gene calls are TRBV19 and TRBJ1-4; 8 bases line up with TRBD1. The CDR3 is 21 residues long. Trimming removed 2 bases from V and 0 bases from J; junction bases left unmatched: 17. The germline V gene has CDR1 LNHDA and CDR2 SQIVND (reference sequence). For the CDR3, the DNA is TGTGCCAGTAGTATACGTCCCATGACAGGGGCCCATGCCCCAACTAATGAAAAACTGTTTTTT. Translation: CASSIRPMTGAHAPTNEKLFF.

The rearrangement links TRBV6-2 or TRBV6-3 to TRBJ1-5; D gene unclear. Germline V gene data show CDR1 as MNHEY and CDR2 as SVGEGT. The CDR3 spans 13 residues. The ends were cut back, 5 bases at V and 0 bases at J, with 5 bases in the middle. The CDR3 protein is CASSRYSNQPQHF. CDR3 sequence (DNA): TGTGCCAGCAGTCGTTATAGCAATCAGCCCCAGCATTTT.